These 11 T cell receptor beta chains share one sample of origin, sequenced in a study of CD8+ T cells in alopecia areata. Extraction and reverse transcription of RNA yielded cDNA as the sequencing template. TCRdb's table, derived via immunoSEQ multiplex PCR, lists solely in-frame clones and lacks some. The table includes about 210,000 clones, 35% to 45% detected once. Treatment specified: oral pan-JAK inhibitor, 5-10 mg twice daily. Here the sequenced sample was CD4+ T cells sorted from blood, taken around week 34, from a patient treated with tofacitinib. These TCRs come from a human donor with alopecia areata.

This rearrangement joins TRBV9 to TRBJ1-2, with TRBD1 identical over 8 bases. Looked up from germline, CDR1 is SGDLS and CDR2 is YYNGEE. CDR3 length equals 21 residues. Germline trimming cut 0 bases from V and 2 bases from J; bases unmatched to any gene: 21. The CDR3 nucleotides are TGTGCCAGCAGCGTAGCCTATCAAAGACAGGGGACTCCATTAGAGAACTATGGCTACACCTTC. It encodes CASSVAYQRQGTPLENYGYTF.

Details on this clone: At one boundary the junction diverges from the germline segment, which might be a read error. V and J are TRBV7-9 and TRBJ2-4, with D perhaps TRBD1 (5 bases). The germline V gene has CDR1 SEHNR and CDR2 FQNEAQ (reference sequence). The CDR3 consists of 12 residues. The DNA of the CDR3 is TGTGCCAGCAGCTTAGGGCAGGGCAACCCTAACTTC. It encodes CASSLGQGNPNF. Based on the CDR3 plus reference TRBV7-9 and TRBJ2-4, the full variable domain is DTGVSQNPRHKITKRGQNVTFRCDPISEHNRLYWYRQTLGQGPEFLTYFQNEAQLEKSRLLSDRFSAERPKGSFSTLEIQRTEQGDSAMYLCASSLGQGNPNFGAGTRLSVL.

This clone was detected only a few times. This sample includes further DNA sequences coding for the same CDR3. CDR3 amino acids: CASSQVNTEAFF. The CDR3 DNA is TGTGCCAGCAGCCAGGTGAACACTGAAGCTTTCTTT. The gene calls are TRBV14 and TRBJ1-1; D not resolved. The CDR3 sequence is 12 residues long. Trimming shortened V by 3 bases and J by 0 bases, and 2 bases separated the two germline ends. The germline V gene has CDR1 SGHDN and CDR2 FVKESK.

The chain couples TRBV11-2 to TRBJ2-3; perhaps TRBD1 as D (5 bases). Between the trimmed V and J ends, which lost 2 bases and 6 bases, there was a span of 18 bases. CDR3 length: 16 amino acids. The germline gives CDR1 SGHAT, CDR2 FQNNGV. CDR3 nucleotides: TGTGCCAGCAGCTTATCCTCAGGGTGGGGCAGGGATACGCAGTATTTT. Amino acids: CASSLSSGWGRDTQYF.

V and J are TRBV15 and TRBJ2-1; 15 positions agree with TRBD2. V lost 5 bases to trimming and J lost 7 bases; unmatched junction nucleotides: 6. This CDR3 comprises 16 residues. Per the germline V gene, CDR1 is LNHNV and CDR2 is YYDKDF (reference sequence). DNA for the CDR3: TGTGCCACCAGCCGCAGGACTAGCGGGAGGGCTAATGAGCAGTTCTTC. Protein product: CATSRRTSGRANEQFF.

V usage is TRBV27 and J usage is TRBJ2-7, with TRBD2 matching 10 bases. This CDR3 is built from 17 residues. The trim removed 3 bases at V and 4 bases at J, leaving 12 bases unmatched. Germline values: CDR1 MNHEY, CDR2 SMNVEV (reference sequence). CDR3 amino acids: CASSLTEWASGGYEQYF. The CDR3 DNA is TGTGCCAGCAGTTTGACTGAGTGGGCTAGCGGGGGTTACGAGCAGTACTTC.

The V call is TRBV2, the J call TRBJ1-6, with a weak D call TRBD1 (6 bases). Trimming shortened V by 5 bases and J by 6 bases, and 14 bases separated the two germline ends. The CDR3 spans 15 residues. CDR1 and CDR2 from the germline V gene are SNHLY and FYNNEI. CDR3 region: CASSPQGGPNSPLHF. The CDR3 DNA reads as TGTGCCAGCAGTCCGCAAGGGGGTCCTAATTCACCCCTCCACTTT.

CDR3 DNA sequence: TGCGCCAGCAGCTTGGACAGATCTAATGAAAAACTGTTTTTT. Translated, it gives CASSLDRSNEKLFF. The rearrangement joins TRBV5-1 to TRBJ1-4; D unclear. Germline V CDR1 and CDR2: SGHRS, YFSETQ. The CDR3 is 14 residues long. V was cut by 0 bases and J by 3 bases, with 6 bases left in between. Together with reference TRBV5-1 and TRBJ1-4, the CDR3 gives the full variable domain: KAGVTQTPRYLIKTRGQQVTLSCSPISGHRSVSWYQQTPGQGLQFLFEYFSETQRNKGNFPGRFSGRQFSNSRSEMNVSTLELGDSALYLCASSLDRSNEKLFFGSGTQLSVL.

This clone was observed many times. Different DNA sequences within this sample yield the same CDR3. The V and J genes are TRBV5-1 and TRBJ2-7; D remains ambiguous. Trimming left V 0 bases short and J 1 base short, with 8 bases between. This CDR3 comprises 14 residues. Germline values: CDR1 SGHRS, CDR2 YFSETQ. CDR3 sequence reads: CASSLVAGSYEQYF. In DNA form, the CDR3 reads TGCGCCAGCAGCTTGGTCGCAGGTTCCTACGAGCAGTACTTC.

The chain has TRBV29-1 and TRBJ2-1; TRBD2 agrees at 10 bases. CDR1 SQVTM and CDR2 ANQGSEA come from the germline V gene. Unmatched junction bases numbered 6, after V lost 7 bases and J lost 3 bases. The CDR3 has 14 amino acids. The DNA for the CDR3 is TGCAGCGCCTGGACTAGCGGAGACTACAATGAGCAGTTCTTC. Translation: CSAWTSGDYNEQFF.

The DNA of the CDR3 is TGTGCCAGCAGCTTAGCATCAGGGACCGGGGGAAACACCATATATTTT. It translates to CASSLASGTGGNTIYF. V is TRBV7-6 and J is TRBJ1-3, with D possibly matching TRBD1 (5 bases). V was cut by 0 bases and J by 4 bases, with 13 bases left in between. The CDR3 runs 16 residues. The germline V gene encodes CDR1 SGHVS and CDR2 FNYEAQ.